The rows below give T cell receptor beta chains drawn from one sample of a study of CD8+ T cells in alopecia areata. Only in-frame clones appear in the TCRdb table, and some are missing; sequencing was by immunoSEQ multiplex PCR. This table holds roughly 20,000 clones, roughly two thirds found once. Sequencing was done on a sample of CD4+ Tregs sorted from blood. Every receptor here comes from a human donor with alopecia areata. Each CDR3 is given with its conserved first and last residue. Fields, in order: J gene, V gene, D gene, clone size, CDR3 DNA, CDR3 protein. A D gene is named only where the DNA matches it firmly. Only some rows state a clone size, as once, few, many or a class for expanded clones.

j_gene: TRBJ1-1
v_gene: TRBV18
d_gene: TRBD1
abundance: few
CDR3nt: TGTGCCAGCTCACCACTGCGGGACAGGGGTAGAAGCACTGAAGCTTTCTTT
CDR3aa: CASSPLRDRGRSTEAFF

j_gene: TRBJ2-5
v_gene: TRBV29-1
d_gene: TRBD2
abundance: -
CDR3nt: TGCAGCGCCCCAATCGGGGGGGGCCTACAAGAGACCCAGTACTTC
CDR3aa: CSAPIGGGLQETQYF

j_gene: TRBJ1-2
v_gene: TRBV7-2
d_gene: TRBD1
abundance: -
CDR3nt: TGTGCCAGCAGCTTATATCCGGGACAGGGGGCTGGTGGCTACACCTTC
CDR3aa: CASSLYPGQGAGGYTF

j_gene: TRBJ1-1
v_gene: TRBV28
d_gene: TRBD1
abundance: few
CDR3nt: TGTGCCAGCACTCCCCCGGGACAGGGTCGAGCTTTCTTT
CDR3aa: CASTPPGQGRAFF

j_gene: TRBJ2-7
v_gene: TRBV7-8
d_gene: -
abundance: -
CDR3nt: TGTGCCAGCAGCTTAGAAGGCGGGATTTATGACTACGAGCAGTACTTC
CDR3aa: CASSLEGGIYDYEQYF

j_gene: TRBJ2-1
v_gene: TRBV29-1
d_gene: -
abundance: -
CDR3nt: TGCAGCGTTGGGGGAGTCCTACCCTCCTACAATGAGCAGTTCTTC
CDR3aa: CSVGGVLPSYNEQFF

j_gene: TRBJ2-7
v_gene: TRBV20-1
d_gene: -
abundance: -
CDR3nt: TGCAGTGCAAACAGGGTCTACGAGCAGTACTTC
CDR3aa: CSANRVYEQYF

j_gene: TRBJ2-5
v_gene: TRBV9
d_gene: -
abundance: -
CDR3nt: TGTGCCAGCAGCGTAGCACAGGGTAACGGGGAGACCCAGTACTTC
CDR3aa: CASSVAQGNGETQYF

j_gene: TRBJ2-7
v_gene: TRBV12-2
d_gene: -
abundance: -
CDR3nt: TGTGCAAGTCGCCCCTGGGCGGATAGCGTAAGCTCCTACGAGCAGTACTTC
CDR3aa: CASRPWADSVSSYEQYF

j_gene: TRBJ2-3
v_gene: TRBV2
d_gene: TRBD2
abundance: -
CDR3nt: TGTGCCAGCAGCTGGACTAGCGGGAGGTTGTATTTT
CDR3aa: CASSWTSGRLYF

j_gene: TRBJ1-4
v_gene: TRBV4-2
d_gene: -
abundance: -
CDR3nt: TGTGCCAGCAGCCAAGACGCAGGGCCTAATGAAAAACTGTTTTTT
CDR3aa: CASSQDAGPNEKLFF

j_gene: TRBJ2-3
v_gene: TRBV18
d_gene: -
abundance: few
CDR3nt: TGTGCCAGCTCCCTAGTGGCCTCCACAGATACGCAGTATTTT
CDR3aa: CASSLVASTDTQYF

j_gene: TRBJ2-7
v_gene: TRBV10-3
d_gene: TRBD1
abundance: few
CDR3nt: TGTGCCATCAGTGGAGGGGTGACAGGGATCAACGAGCAGTACTTC
CDR3aa: CAISGGVTGINEQYF

j_gene: TRBJ2-5
v_gene: TRBV7-2
d_gene: TRBD1
abundance: -
CDR3nt: TGTGCCAGCAGCCACCGAACAGGGGCCATCCAAGAGACCCAGTACTTC
CDR3aa: CASSHRTGAIQETQYF

j_gene: TRBJ2-2
v_gene: TRBV7-3
d_gene: -
abundance: medium-sized
CDR3nt: TGTGCCAGCAGCCCGGGACACACCGGGGAGCTGTTTTTT
CDR3aa: CASSPGHTGELFF

j_gene: TRBJ2-1
v_gene: TRBV19
d_gene: TRBD2
abundance: -
CDR3nt: TGTGCCAGTAGTGGGGCCAGGAGCGGGAGAAACAATGAGCAGTTCTTC
CDR3aa: CASSGARSGRNNEQFF

j_gene: TRBJ1-1
v_gene: TRBV29-1
d_gene: -
abundance: few
CDR3nt: TGCAGCTCACGGTGGGGGAGCACTGAAGCTTTCTTT
CDR3aa: CSSRWGSTEAFF

j_gene: TRBJ2-7
v_gene: TRBV5-1
d_gene: -
abundance: -
CDR3nt: TGCGCCAGCAGCCTGATATACGGAGAGTACGAGCAGTACTTC
CDR3aa: CASSLIYGEYEQYF

j_gene: TRBJ2-7
v_gene: TRBV2
d_gene: -
abundance: -
CDR3nt: TGTGCCAGCAGAGTTAGCGACGAGCAGTACTTC
CDR3aa: CASRVSDEQYF

j_gene: TRBJ1-6
v_gene: TRBV5-1
d_gene: -
abundance: medium-sized
CDR3nt: TGCGCCAGCAGCTTGGGACAGAATTCACCCCTCCACTTT
CDR3aa: CASSLGQNSPLHF

j_gene: TRBJ1-6
v_gene: TRBV5-1
d_gene: -
abundance: once
CDR3nt: TGCGCCAGCTGCTTGGCCGAGGAATCACCCCTCCACTTT
CDR3aa: CASCLAEESPLHF

j_gene: TRBJ1-2
v_gene: TRBV30
d_gene: -
abundance: -
CDR3nt: TGTTCCGGGGCTACCAACTATGGCTACACCTTC
CDR3aa: CSGATNYGYTF

j_gene: TRBJ1-1
v_gene: TRBV30
d_gene: TRBD1
abundance: -
CDR3nt: TGTGCCTGGAGTCAAGGGGGCAACTTAAACACTGAAGCTTTCTTT
CDR3aa: CAWSQGGNLNTEAFF

j_gene: TRBJ2-3
v_gene: TRBV29-1
d_gene: -
abundance: few
CDR3nt: TGCAGCGTTCAAAGGGGAGATACGCAGTATTTT
CDR3aa: CSVQRGDTQYF

j_gene: TRBJ2-5
v_gene: TRBV5-1
d_gene: TRBD2
abundance: -
CDR3nt: TGCGCCAGCAGCGCGGGGACTACCCAAGAGACCCAGTACTTC
CDR3aa: CASSAGTTQETQYF

j_gene: TRBJ2-3
v_gene: TRBV5-1
d_gene: -
abundance: -
CDR3nt: TGCGCCAGCAGCTTGGCCGCTAGGTTTCTAGCATCAGATACGCAGTATTTT
CDR3aa: CASSLAARFLASDTQYF

j_gene: TRBJ1-1
v_gene: TRBV2
d_gene: -
abundance: -
CDR3nt: TGTGCCAGCAGTGACCCATACACTGAAGCTTTCTTT
CDR3aa: CASSDPYTEAFF

j_gene: TRBJ2-7
v_gene: TRBV28
d_gene: -
abundance: -
CDR3nt: TGTGCCAGCCTCCGGGACGGCGCCTACGAGCAGTACTTC
CDR3aa: CASLRDGAYEQYF

j_gene: TRBJ2-7
v_gene: TRBV10-3
d_gene: -
abundance: few
CDR3nt: TGTGCCGCGGGTCAGATGGACTCTCGCGCTTACGAGCAGTACTTC
CDR3aa: CAAGQMDSRAYEQYF